One and the same sample provided the 3 T cell receptor beta chains below, sequenced in a study of cytomegalovirus exposure and HLA in healthy donors. PCR used 60 Vbeta primers and 13 Jbeta primers. Method: immunoSEQ multiplex PCR; TCRdb's copy keeps in-frame clones and lacks some. The table has about 160,000 clones, less than 90% seen once. Sequenced material: PBMCs. These receptors all come from a young man in good health and CMV-seronegative.

This chain joins TRBV5-1 and TRBJ2-7; 7 nucleotides line up with TRBD1. CDR1 and CDR2 from the germline V gene are SGHRS and YFSETQ. The CDR3 contains 15 residues. After removal of 4 bases from V and 6 bases from J, the junction contained 13 bases not matched to a gene. The DNA of the CDR3 is TGCGCCAGCAGCAAACCACGGGACAGTACTTCCGAGCAGTACTTC. Amino acid sequence: CASSKPRDSTSEQYF.

This clone was seen more than once but under ten times. The gene calls are TRBV7-2 and TRBJ2-1, with 12 bases fitting TRBD2. CDR3 length: 16 residues. After removal of 1 base from V and 12 bases from J, the junction contained 10 bases not matched to a gene. Per the germline V gene, CDR1 is SGHTA and CDR2 is FQGNSA. The CDR3 sequence is CASSLGRLAGASGQFF. The CDR3 nucleotides read TGTGCCAGCAGCTTAGGACGACTAGCGGGAGCCAGTGGGCAGTTCTTC. The whole variable domain, remainder taken from reference TRBV7-2 and TRBJ2-1, is GAGVSQSPSNKVTEKGKDVELRCDPISGHTALYWYRQSLGQGLEFLIYFQGNSAPDKSGLPSDRFSAERTGGSVSTLTIQRTQQEDSAVYLCASSLGRLAGASGQFFGPGTRLTVL.

The chain carries TRBV2 and TRBJ2-1; no firm D call. CDR1 and CDR2 from the germline V gene are SNHLY and FYNNEI. This CDR3 contains 15 residues. V dropped 0 bases and J dropped 6 bases, with 12 bases sitting between them. This chain's CDR3 is CASSEALGSGNEQFF. For the CDR3, the DNA is TGTGCCAGCAGTGAAGCGCTTGGTTCGGGCAATGAGCAGTTCTTC.